This TCR beta chain was identified in a study of breast tumors, draining lymph nodes, adjacent tissues. Notes on the study in general: Tumor and nontumor repertoires were significantly more similar in luminal-like than in basal-like breast cancer. Data fit most tumor T cells coming from lymph node, expanding in tumor. The lymph node origin of tumor T cells was framed as consistent with a hypothesis, not demonstrated. Tumor TCR diversity was below lymph nodes but above nontumor tissue.

TCRdb reanalysed the multiplex PCR reads using MiXCR and keeps one entry per CDR3 protein. This table holds 120,000 to 150,000 distinct CDR3 sequences, around a third found once. Axillary draining lymph nodes of breast cancer patients supplied the node samples. This clonotype was found once. The antigen is unknown. V dropped 5 bases and J dropped 10; count of bases not matched to a gene: 3. This CDR3 comprises 13 residues. Germline values: CDR1 SGHVS, CDR2 FNYEAQ. Sequencing was carried out using axillary lymph node tissue. This TCR derives from a female donor with breast cancer. Some clones in this sample may be carry-over from other donors' samples. The chain joins TRBV7-6 to TRBJ1-6; 9 bases match TRBD1. The CDR3 region is CASSRDRDSPLHF. The CDR3 bases are TGTGCCAGCAGCCGGGACAGGGACTCACCCCTCCACTTT.